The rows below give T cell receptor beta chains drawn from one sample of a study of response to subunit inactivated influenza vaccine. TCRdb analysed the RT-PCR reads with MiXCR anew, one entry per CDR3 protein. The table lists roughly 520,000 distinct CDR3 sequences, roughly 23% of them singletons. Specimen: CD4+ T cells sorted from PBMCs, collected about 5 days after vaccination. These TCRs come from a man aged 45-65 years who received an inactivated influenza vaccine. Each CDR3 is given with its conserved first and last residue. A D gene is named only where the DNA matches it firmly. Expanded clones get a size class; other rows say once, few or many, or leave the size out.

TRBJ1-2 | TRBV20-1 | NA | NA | CSVVIGGSYRGYTF | TGCAGTGTGGTCATCGGGGGCTCGTATCGTGGCTACACCTTC
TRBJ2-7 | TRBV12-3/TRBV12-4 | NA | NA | CASRLSDIYEQYF | TGTGCCAGCAGACTCTCGGACATCTACGAGCAGTACTTC
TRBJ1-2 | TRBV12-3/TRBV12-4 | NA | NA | CASTPQVGGSHYGYTF | TGTGCCAGCACCCCCCAGGTTGGGGGCTCTCACTATGGCTACACCTTC
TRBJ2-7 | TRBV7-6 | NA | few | CASSLDEWGARYEQYF | TGTGCCAGCAGCTTAGACGAGTGGGGGGCTCGATACGAGCAGTACTTC
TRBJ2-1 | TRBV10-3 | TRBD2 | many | CAITPGLAGANEQFF | TGTGCCATCACCCCTGGACTAGCGGGAGCTAATGAGCAGTTCTTC
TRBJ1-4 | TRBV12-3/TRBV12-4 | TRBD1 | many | CASSLTGGGEKLFF | TGTGCCAGCAGTCTGACAGGGGGCGGTGAAAAACTGTTTTTT
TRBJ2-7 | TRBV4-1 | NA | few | CASSQIPGYEQYF | TGCGCCAGCAGCCAGATACCCGGTTACGAGCAGTACTTC
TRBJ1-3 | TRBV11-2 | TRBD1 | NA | CASSLDYAGQWSGNTIYF | TGTGCCAGCAGCTTAGATTACGCGGGACAGTGGTCTGGAAACACCATATATTTT
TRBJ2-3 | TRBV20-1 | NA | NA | CSARTGGSGTDTQYF | TGCAGTGCTAGGACTGGAGGTTCCGGCACAGATACGCAGTATTTT
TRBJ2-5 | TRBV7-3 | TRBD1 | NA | CASSLMGQGIGETQYF | TGTGCCAGCAGCTTAATGGGACAGGGGATAGGGGAGACCCAGTACTTC
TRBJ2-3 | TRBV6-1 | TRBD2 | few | CASSPSWTSGPGDTQYF | TGTGCCAGCAGCCCAAGCTGGACTAGCGGGCCAGGAGATACGCAGTATTTT
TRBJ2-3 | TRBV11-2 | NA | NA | CASSLKDLADTQYF | TGTGCCAGCAGCTTAAAGGACCTAGCTGATACGCAGTATTTT
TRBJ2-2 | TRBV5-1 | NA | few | CASSLDQLTGELFF | TGCGCCAGCAGCTTGGACCAACTCACCGGGGAGCTGTTTTTT
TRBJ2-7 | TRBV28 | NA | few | CASSPPDRLYEQYF | TGTGCCAGCAGTCCGCCCGACAGACTCTACGAGCAGTACTTC
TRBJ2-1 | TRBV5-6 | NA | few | CASSLVSRQASGTLF | TGTGCCAGCAGCTTGGTTAGTAGGCAGGCATCGGGTACTCTCTTC
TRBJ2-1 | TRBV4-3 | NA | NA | CASSQLQVNEQFF | TGCGCCAGCAGCCAATTACAGGTCAATGAGCAGTTCTTC
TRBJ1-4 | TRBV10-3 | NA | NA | CAIKRSANEKLFF | TGTGCCATCAAGCGCTCCGCAAATGAAAAACTGTTTTTT
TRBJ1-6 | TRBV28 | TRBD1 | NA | CASSFRDRGNSPLHF | TGTGCCAGCAGTTTTCGGGACAGGGGGAATTCACCCCTCCACTTT
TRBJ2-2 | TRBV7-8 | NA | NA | CASSGERGFITVELFF | TGTGCCAGCAGCGGAGAGCGAGGGTTTATCACCGTGGAGCTGTTTTTT
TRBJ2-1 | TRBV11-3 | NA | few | CASSSGRDEQFF | TGTGCCAGCAGCAGCGGACGAGATGAGCAGTTCTTC
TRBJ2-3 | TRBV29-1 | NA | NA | CSVYVYPKADTQYF | TGCAGCGTTTATGTCTACCCAAAGGCAGATACGCAGTATTTT
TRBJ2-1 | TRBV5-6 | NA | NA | CASSLTSKQFF | TGTGCCAGCAGCTTGACTAGCAAGCAGTTCTTC
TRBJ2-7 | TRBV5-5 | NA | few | CASSLTQDPSYEQYF | TGTGCCAGCAGCTTGACCCAGGACCCCTCCTACGAGCAGTACTTC
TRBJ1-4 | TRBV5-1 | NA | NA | CASSLGGLGEKLFF | TGCGCCAGCAGCTTGGGGGGGCTTGGAGAAAAACTGTTTTTT
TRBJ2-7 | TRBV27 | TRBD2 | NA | CASSLGASGLYEQYF | TGTGCCAGCAGTTTAGGGGCTAGCGGGCTCTACGAGCAGTACTTC
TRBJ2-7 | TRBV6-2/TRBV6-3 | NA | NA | CASSFPTYEQYF | TGTGCCAGCAGTTTCCCGACCTACGAGCAGTACTTC
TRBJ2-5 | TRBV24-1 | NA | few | CATSDIGTRETQYF | TGTGCCACCAGTGACATCGGAACGCGTGAGACCCAGTACTTC
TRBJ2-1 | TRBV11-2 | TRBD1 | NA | CASSFGGTGRVNEQFF | TGTGCCAGCAGCTTCGGAGGGACAGGGAGGGTCAATGAGCAGTTCTTC
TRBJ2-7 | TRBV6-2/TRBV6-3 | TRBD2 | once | CASSYWRGNYEQYF | TGTGCCAGCAGTTACTGGCGGGGGAACTACGAGCAGTACTTC
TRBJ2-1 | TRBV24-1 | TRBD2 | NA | CATSSPLAGNEQFF | TGTGCCACCAGTTCACCTCTAGCGGGAAATGAGCAGTTCTTC
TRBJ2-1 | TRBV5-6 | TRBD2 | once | CASSFFGTSGRDEQFF | TGTGCCAGCAGCTTCTTTGGGACTAGCGGGCGGGATGAGCAGTTCTTC
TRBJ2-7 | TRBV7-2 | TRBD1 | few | CASRQGQGSYEQYF | TGTGCCAGCAGGCAAGGACAGGGATCCTACGAGCAGTACTTC
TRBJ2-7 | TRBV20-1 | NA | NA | CSGQSLFTYEQYF | TGCAGTGGACAGAGCCTATTTACCTACGAGCAGTACTTC
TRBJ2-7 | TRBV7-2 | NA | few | CASTPTAAASYEQYF | TGTGCCAGCACCCCAACCGCGGCAGCGAGTTACGAGCAGTACTTC
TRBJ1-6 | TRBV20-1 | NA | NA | CSVIDSYNSPLHF | TGCAGTGTCATCGACAGCTACAATTCACCCCTCCACTTT
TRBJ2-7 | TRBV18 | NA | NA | CASSPRSEDEQYF | TGTGCCAGCTCACCACGGTCTGAAGACGAGCAGTACTTC
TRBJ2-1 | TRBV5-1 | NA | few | CASSLGTTSRTYNEQFF | TGCGCCAGCAGCTTGGGGACAACTAGCCGAACCTACAATGAGCAGTTCTTC
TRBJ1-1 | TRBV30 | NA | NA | CAWSVGSNTEAFF | TGTGCCTGGAGTGTAGGCAGTAACACTGAAGCTTTCTTT
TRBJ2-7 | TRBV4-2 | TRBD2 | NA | CASSQDAGGGYEQYF | TGTGCCAGCAGCCAAGATGCGGGAGGTGGCTACGAGCAGTACTTC
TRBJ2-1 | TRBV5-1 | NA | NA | CASSGQGIYNEQFF | TGCGCCAGCAGCGGGCAGGGGATCTACAATGAGCAGTTCTTC
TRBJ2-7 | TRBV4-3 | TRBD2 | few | CASSQDTGLAGYEQYF | TGCGCCAGCAGCCAAGATACGGGACTAGCAGGCTACGAGCAGTACTTC
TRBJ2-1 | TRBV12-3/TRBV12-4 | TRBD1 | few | CASRKTGTGKQFF | TGTGCCAGCAGGAAAACCGGGACAGGGAAGCAGTTCTTC